This T cell receptor (beta chain) was identified during a study of response to subunit inactivated influenza vaccine. This clonotype was detected a few times. TCRdb reprocessed the RT-PCR reads with MiXCR, giving one entry per CDR3 protein. The table records 400,000 to 650,000 distinct CDR3 sequences, 6% to 9% of them present only once. The sample consisted of PBMCs from blood, taken roughly 24 months after vaccination. The receptor was isolated from a man between 45 and 75 years old who received an inactivated influenza vaccine.

CDR3 sequence: CASSIVSAYNEQFF. In DNA form, the CDR3 reads TGTGCCAGTAGTATAGTTTCGGCATACAATGAGCAGTTCTTC. The chain links TRBV19 to TRBJ2-1, with D hard to call. This CDR3 region has 14 residues. CDR1 and CDR2 (germline): LNHDA, SQIVND (reference sequence). V shed 1 base and J shed 4 bases, with 8 bases lying between them.